Below, 14 T cell receptor beta chains from the same sample are listed, as sequenced in a study of CD8+CD57+ T cells in acquired aplastic anemia. According to the study, genomic DNA was the template for TCR beta VDJ and CDR3 profiling. TCRdb passed the reads through MiXCR, listing each CDR3 protein once. This table has about 420,000 distinct CDR3 sequences, 55% to 75% appearing once. Sample: sorted CD4+, CD8+, or CD8+CD57+ T cells (not recorded which) from PBMCs. The receptors were gathered from a human donor in good health, serving as a control.

This clonotype was detected a few times. V gene TRBV7-9 combines with J gene TRBJ1-6; D is undetermined. The CDR3 has 13 amino acids. The germline V and J ends were trimmed by 5 bases and 8 bases, with 10 bases remaining between them. In germline, CDR1 is SEHNR, CDR2 FQNEAQ (reference sequence). This CDR3 is CASSQAGYSPLHF. CDR3 DNA sequence: TGTGCCAGCAGCCAGGCAGGTTATTCACCCCTCCACTTT.

The chain joins TRBV7-2 to TRBJ2-5; 8 bases align to TRBD2. This CDR3 region has 17 residues. Germline lookup yields CDR1 SGHTA and CDR2 FQGNSA. V shed 6 bases, J shed 4 bases, and the junction held 16 bases outside the gene matches. CDR3 sequence (DNA): TGTGCCAGCAGGTCGGGTGCTAGCGGGTGCAGCGGAGAGACCCAGTACTTC. Protein: CASRSGASGCSGETQYF.

This clonotype showed up many times. The chain links TRBV7-6 to TRBJ2-2, with no clear D. Germline lookup yields CDR1 SGHVS and CDR2 FNYEAQ. This CDR3 is 13 amino acids long. Trimming pared 3 bases from V and 3 bases from J, leaving 5 bases between. CDR3 sequence reads: CASSFRDTGELFF. CDR3 in DNA: TGTGCCAGCAGCTTCCGGGACACCGGGGAGCTGTTTTTT.

V and J are TRBV7-2 and TRBJ2-5, with 8 bases identical to TRBD2. V was pared by 5 bases and J by 11 bases, with 19 bases of the junction left unmatched. This CDR3 is built from 16 residues. The germline V gene encodes CDR1 SGHTA and CDR2 FQGNSA. CDR3 residues: CASSVSGLAGGATQYF. The CDR3 DNA follows: TGTGCCAGCAGCGTGTCAGGACTGGCGGGGGGAGCGACACAGTACTTC.

Turning to this clonotype: A much larger clone differs by one base, so this may be a read error. The chain is built from TRBV12-3 or TRBV12-4 and TRBJ1-6, with D unresolved. CDR3 length: 15 amino acids. CDR3 residues: CASSQDTGRNSPHHF. In nucleotides, the CDR3 is TGTGCCAGCAGCCAAGATACGGGGAGGAATTCACCCCACCACTTT.

The chain recombines TRBV11-2 with TRBJ1-5; 7 bases are a match to TRBD1. Germline values: CDR1 SGHAT, CDR2 FQNNGV. The ends lost 4 bases at V and 6 bases at J; junction bases unmatched: 9. The CDR3 totals 15 residues. CDR3 sequence reads: CASSSSRDSRQPQHF. CDR3 DNA: TGTGCCAGCAGCTCGTCCCGGGACAGTCGTCAGCCCCAGCATTTT.

The rearrangement uses TRBV3-2 and TRBJ2-7; the DNA was not used to check the table's D call, TRBD2. TRBV3-2 is termed a pseudogene. The length of the CDR3 is 13 residues. CDR3 in amino acids: CASSLSGFGEQYF. CDR3 DNA: TGTGCCAGCAGCCTTAGCGGGTTTGGCGAGCAGTACTTC.

This clonotype was recorded many times. This chain connects TRBV11-3 to TRBJ2-3, with D perhaps being TRBD1 or TRBD2 (6 bases each). This CDR3 has 15 amino acids. Looked up from germline, CDR1 is SGHNT and CDR2 is YENEEA. V was trimmed by 1 base and J by 0 bases, leaving 8 bases between them. The CDR3 here is CASSLGGASTDTQYF. Written as DNA, the CDR3 is TGTGCCAGCAGCTTAGGGGGGGCAAGCACAGATACGCAGTATTTT.

In the case of this clonotype: A junction end diverges from the germline sequence, so it may reflect a read error. The chain couples TRBV7-8 to TRBJ1-4; D gene unclear. CDR1 SGHVS and CDR2 FQNEAQ come from the germline V gene. The CDR3 totals 16 residues. The CDR3 protein is CASSFAQNSSAEILFF. DNA of the CDR3: TGTGCCAGCAGTTTCGCCCAGAATTCTTCGGCAGAAATACTGTTTTTT.

The V call is TRBV7-9, the J call TRBJ1-1, with a possible D match to TRBD1 (5 bases). Trimming removed 1 base at V and 14 bases at J, with 23 bases between. This CDR3 is 15 amino acids long. The germline gives CDR1 SEHNR, CDR2 FQNEAQ (reference sequence). CDR3 region: CASSLGQGLSAPAFF. CDR3 bases: TGTGCCAGCAGCTTAGGGCAGGGATTATCAGCCCCAGCATTCTTT. The entire variable domain, with the rest obtained from reference TRBV7-9 and TRBJ1-1, is as follows: DTGVSQNPRHKITKRGQNVTFRCDPISEHNRLYWYRQTLGQGPEFLTYFQNEAQLEKSRLLSDRFSAERPKGSFSTLEIQRTEQGDSAMYLCASSLGQGLSAPAFFGQGTRLTVV.

The chain couples TRBV6-5 to TRBJ2-2; D possibly corresponds to TRBD2 (5 bases). Trimming cost V 0 bases and J 6 bases, with 14 bases left between them. The length of the CDR3 is 16 residues. In germline, CDR1 is MNHEY, CDR2 SVGAGI. The CDR3, as DNA: TGTGCCAGCAGTTACTCGACCCGGAGGTATCCCGGGGAGCTGTTTTTT. Translated, it gives CASSYSTRRYPGELFF.

This clonotype occurred many times. The chain joins TRBV20-1 to TRBJ2-3, with 8 bases fitting TRBD2. Germline loops: CDR1 DFQATT, CDR2 SNEGSKA (reference sequence). The CDR3 is 15 residues long. V was pared by 8 bases and J by 1 base, with 11 bases of the junction left unmatched. The CDR3 sequence is CSSPGRGVGTDTQYF. The CDR3 DNA is TGCAGTTCCCCCGGGCGGGGGGTGGGCACAGATACGCAGTATTTT.

This clonotype was seen many times. CDR3 sequence (DNA): TGCAGCGTTACGAACTTGGACAGGGGAAAGACCCAGTACTTC. It translates to CSVTNLDRGKTQYF. The chain carries TRBV29-1 and TRBJ2-5; TRBD1 matches 9 bases. The CDR3 contains 14 residues. Trimming took 5 bases from V and 6 from J; bases not matched to a gene: 10. The V gene's germline CDR1 is SQVTM and CDR2 ANQGSEA. Supplemented by reference TRBV29-1 and TRBJ2-5, the full variable domain reads SAVISQKPSRDICQRGTSLTIQCQVDSQVTMMFWYRQQPGQSLTLIATANQGSEATYESGFVIDKFPISRPNLTFSTLTVSNMSPEDSSIYLCSVTNLDRGKTQYFGPGTRLLVL.

The V call is TRBV12-3 or TRBV12-4, the J call TRBJ1-2, with 7 bases aligning to TRBD1. V was clipped by 5 bases and J by 4 bases; unmatched bases: 7. CDR3 size: 14 residues. The CDR3 DNA reads as TGTGCCAGCAGTATCGGGACAGCCCGCTATGGCTACACCTTC. Translation gives CASSIGTARYGYTF.